The 5 T cell receptor beta chains given below trace back to one sample, sequenced in a study of control samples from healthy donors and cancer patients. The table came from immunoSEQ multiplex PCR; TCRdb's copy has only in-frame clones and leaves some out. This table has roughly 200,000 clones, around 94% appearing once. The sequenced sample was blood. These receptors came from a man in his forties or fifties in good health.

The genes are TRBV28 and TRBJ2-2, with D tentatively TRBD2 (6 bases). The CDR3 has 15 residues. V shed 6 bases and J shed 3 bases, with 14 bases lying between them. The germline CDR1 and CDR2 sequences are MDHEN and SYDVKM. The CDR3 is CASSKLGLHTGELFF. CDR3 bases: TGTGCCAGCAGCAAATTGGGACTCCACACCGGGGAGCTGTTTTTT.

CDR3 sequence (DNA): TGTGCCAGCAGGGTAGGTTCAGACACTGAAGCTTTCTTT. Its protein is CASRVGSDTEAFF. This chain joins TRBV5-4 and TRBJ1-1, with D uncertain. The ends were cut back, 5 bases at V and 3 bases at J, with 11 bases in the middle. The V gene's germline CDR1 is SGHNT and CDR2 YYREEE (reference sequence). This CDR3 has 13 residues.

The gene calls are TRBV11-2 and TRBJ2-7; D remains unclear. Trimming pared 3 bases from V and 3 bases from J, leaving 9 bases between. This CDR3 has 13 residues. Germline values: CDR1 SGHAT, CDR2 FQNNGV. Written as DNA, the CDR3 is TGTGCCAGCAGCTTCAGTCACGGCTACGAGCAGTACGTC. Protein: CASSFSHGYEQYV.

J is TRBJ1-6 and V is TRBV2; D remains ambiguous. Germline loops: CDR1 SNHLY, CDR2 FYNNEI. V dropped 6 bases and J dropped 6 bases, with 15 bases sitting between them. This CDR3 is 15 amino acids long. The CDR3 region is CASSQGATSNSPLHF. The CDR3 nucleotides read TGTGCCAGCAGCCAAGGAGCGACTTCTAATTCACCCCTCCACTTT.

The CDR3 nucleotides read TGTGCCACCAGTGATTTGCAAAGGGGGATCGACACAGATACGCAGTATTTT. Its translation: CATSDLQRGIDTDTQYF. The V and J genes are TRBV24-1 and TRBJ2-3; possible D gene TRBD1, 6 bases. V lost 0 bases and J lost 2, with 14 bases in between. Germline V gene lookup returns CDR1 KGHDR and CDR2 SFDVKD. The CDR3 runs to 17 residues.